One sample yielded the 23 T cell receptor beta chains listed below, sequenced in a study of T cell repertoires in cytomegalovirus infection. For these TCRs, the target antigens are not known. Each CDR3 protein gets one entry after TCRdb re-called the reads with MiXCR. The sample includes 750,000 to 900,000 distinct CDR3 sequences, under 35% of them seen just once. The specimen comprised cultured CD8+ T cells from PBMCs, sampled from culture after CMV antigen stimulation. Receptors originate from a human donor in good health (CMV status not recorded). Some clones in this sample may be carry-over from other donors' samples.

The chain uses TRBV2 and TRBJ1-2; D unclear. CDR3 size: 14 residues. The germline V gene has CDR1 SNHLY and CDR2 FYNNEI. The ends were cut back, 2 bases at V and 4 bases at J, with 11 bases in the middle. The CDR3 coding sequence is TGTGCCAGCAGTGAATCCTACATACCCTATGGCTACACCTTC. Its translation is CASSESYIPYGYTF. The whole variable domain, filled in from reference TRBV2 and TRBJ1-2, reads EPEVTQTPSHQVTQMGQEVILRCVPISNHLYFYWYRQILGQKVEFLVSFYNNEISEKSEIFDDQFSVERPDGSNFTLKIRSTKLEDSAMYFCASSESYIPYGYTFGSGTRLTVV.

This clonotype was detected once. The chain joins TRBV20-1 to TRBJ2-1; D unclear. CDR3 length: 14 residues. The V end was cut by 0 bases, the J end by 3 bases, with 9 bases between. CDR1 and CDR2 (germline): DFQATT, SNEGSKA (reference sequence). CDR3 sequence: CSARDDTHYNEQFF. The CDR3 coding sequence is TGCAGTGCTAGAGATGACACACACTACAATGAGCAGTTCTTC.

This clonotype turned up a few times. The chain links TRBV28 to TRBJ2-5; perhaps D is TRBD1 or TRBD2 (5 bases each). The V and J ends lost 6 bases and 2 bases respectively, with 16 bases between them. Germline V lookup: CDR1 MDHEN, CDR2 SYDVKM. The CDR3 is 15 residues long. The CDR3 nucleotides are TGTGCCAGCAGAGGGGAGAGACGACCTCAAGAGACCCAGTACTTC. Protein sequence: CASRGERRPQETQYF.

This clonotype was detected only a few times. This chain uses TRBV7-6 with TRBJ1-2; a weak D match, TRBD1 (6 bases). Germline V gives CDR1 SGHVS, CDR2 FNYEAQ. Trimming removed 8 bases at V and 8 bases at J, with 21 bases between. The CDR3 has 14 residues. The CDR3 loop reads CASYPDSPEEGYTF. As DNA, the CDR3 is TGTGCCAGCTATCCGGACAGCCCCGAAGAGGGCTACACCTTC.

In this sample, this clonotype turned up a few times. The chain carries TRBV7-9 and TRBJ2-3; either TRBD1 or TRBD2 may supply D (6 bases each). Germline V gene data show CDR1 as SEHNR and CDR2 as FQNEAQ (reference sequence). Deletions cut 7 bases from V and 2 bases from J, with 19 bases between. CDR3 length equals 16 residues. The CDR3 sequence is CASTGATGGVTDTQYF. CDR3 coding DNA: TGTGCCAGCACGGGGGCTACAGGAGGGGTCACAGATACGCAGTATTTT.

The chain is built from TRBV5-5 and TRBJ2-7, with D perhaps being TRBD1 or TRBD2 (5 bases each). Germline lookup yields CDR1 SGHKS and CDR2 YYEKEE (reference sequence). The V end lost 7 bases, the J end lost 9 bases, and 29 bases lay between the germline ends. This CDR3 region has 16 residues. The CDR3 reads CASDSLGTTDNWWQYV. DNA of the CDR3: TGTGCCAGCGACTCCCTCGGGACCACGGACAACTGGTGGCAGTACGTC.

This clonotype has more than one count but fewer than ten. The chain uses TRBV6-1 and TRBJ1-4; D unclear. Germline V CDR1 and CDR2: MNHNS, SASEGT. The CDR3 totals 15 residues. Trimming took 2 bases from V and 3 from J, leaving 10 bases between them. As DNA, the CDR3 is TGTGCCAGCAGTGAATGGGCGGAGGCTAATGAAAAACTGTTTTTT. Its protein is CASSEWAEANEKLFF.

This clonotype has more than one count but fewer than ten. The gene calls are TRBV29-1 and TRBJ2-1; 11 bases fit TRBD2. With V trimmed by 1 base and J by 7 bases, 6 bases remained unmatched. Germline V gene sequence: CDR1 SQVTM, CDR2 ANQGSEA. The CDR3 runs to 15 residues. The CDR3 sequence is CSVEGGSGGANEQFF. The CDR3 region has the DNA TGCAGCGTTGAAGGTGGTAGCGGGGGGGCTAATGAGCAGTTCTTC.

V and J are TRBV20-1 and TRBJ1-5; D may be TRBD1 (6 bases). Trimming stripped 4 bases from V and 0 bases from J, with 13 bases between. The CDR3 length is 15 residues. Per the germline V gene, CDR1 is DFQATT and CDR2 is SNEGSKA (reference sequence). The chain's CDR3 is CSATPRGYSNQPQHF. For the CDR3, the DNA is TGCAGTGCTACCCCCAGGGGTTATAGCAATCAGCCCCAGCATTTT.

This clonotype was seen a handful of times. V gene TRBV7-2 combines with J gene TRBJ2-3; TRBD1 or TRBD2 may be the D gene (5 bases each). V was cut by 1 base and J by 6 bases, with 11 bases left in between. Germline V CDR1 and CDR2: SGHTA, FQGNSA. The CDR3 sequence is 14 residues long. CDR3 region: CASSLDGGLDTQYF. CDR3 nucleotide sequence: TGTGCCAGCAGCTTAGATGGGGGTCTGGATACGCAGTATTTT.

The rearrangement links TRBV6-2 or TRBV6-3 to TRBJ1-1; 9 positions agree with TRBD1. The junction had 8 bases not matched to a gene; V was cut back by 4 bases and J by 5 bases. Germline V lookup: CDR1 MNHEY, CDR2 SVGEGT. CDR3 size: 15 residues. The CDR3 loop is CASSFPGTGLTEAFF. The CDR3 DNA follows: TGTGCCAGCAGTTTCCCAGGGACAGGGTTGACTGAAGCTTTCTTT.

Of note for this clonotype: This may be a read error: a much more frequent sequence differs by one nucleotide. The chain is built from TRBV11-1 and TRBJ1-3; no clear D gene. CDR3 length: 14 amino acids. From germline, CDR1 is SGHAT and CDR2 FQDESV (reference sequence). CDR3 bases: TGTGACAGCAGCGCAGCCTTCTCTGGAAACACCATATATTTT. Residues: CDSSAAFSGNTIYF.

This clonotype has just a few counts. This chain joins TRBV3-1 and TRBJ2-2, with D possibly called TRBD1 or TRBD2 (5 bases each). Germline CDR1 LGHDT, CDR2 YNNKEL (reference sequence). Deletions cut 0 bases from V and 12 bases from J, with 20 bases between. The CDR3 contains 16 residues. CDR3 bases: TGTGCCAGCAGCCAAGATTTGGCGGAGTACGAGGGGAAGCTGTTTTTT. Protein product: CASSQDLAEYEGKLFF.

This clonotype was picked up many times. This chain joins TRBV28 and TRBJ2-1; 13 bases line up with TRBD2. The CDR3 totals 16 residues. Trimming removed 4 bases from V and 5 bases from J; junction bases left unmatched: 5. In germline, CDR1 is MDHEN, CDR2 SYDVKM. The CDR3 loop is CASSSGLAGADNEQFF. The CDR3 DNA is TGTGCCAGCAGTTCCGGACTAGCGGGGGCCGACAATGAGCAGTTCTTC.

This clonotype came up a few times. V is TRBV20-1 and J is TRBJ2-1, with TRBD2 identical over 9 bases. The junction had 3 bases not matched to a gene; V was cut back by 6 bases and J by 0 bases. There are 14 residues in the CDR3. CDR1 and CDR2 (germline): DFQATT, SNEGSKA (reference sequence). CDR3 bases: TGCAGTGCCGGCGGGGGGGGCTCCTACAATGAGCAGTTCTTC. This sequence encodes CSAGGGGSYNEQFF.

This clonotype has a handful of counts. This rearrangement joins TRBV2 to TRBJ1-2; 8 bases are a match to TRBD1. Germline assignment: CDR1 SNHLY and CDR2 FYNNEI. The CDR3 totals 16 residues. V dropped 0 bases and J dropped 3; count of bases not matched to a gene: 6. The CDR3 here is CASSEAGTGRDYGYTF. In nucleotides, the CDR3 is TGTGCCAGCAGTGAAGCCGGGACAGGTCGGGACTATGGCTACACCTTC.

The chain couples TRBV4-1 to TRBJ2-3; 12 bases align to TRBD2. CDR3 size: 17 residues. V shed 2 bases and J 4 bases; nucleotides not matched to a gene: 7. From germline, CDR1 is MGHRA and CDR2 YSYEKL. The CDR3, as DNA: TGCGCCAGCAGCCAAATCCCTAGCGGGGGGGCCGCAGATACGCAGTATTTT. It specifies CASSQIPSGGAADTQYF.

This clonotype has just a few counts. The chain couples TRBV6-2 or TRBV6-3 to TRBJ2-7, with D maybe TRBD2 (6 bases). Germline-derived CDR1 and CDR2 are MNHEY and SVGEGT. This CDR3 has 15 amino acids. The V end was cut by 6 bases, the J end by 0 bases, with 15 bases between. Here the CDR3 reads CASSSRELSSYEQYV. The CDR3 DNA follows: TGTGCCAGCAGCTCCCGGGAGCTAAGCTCCTACGAGCAGTACGTC.

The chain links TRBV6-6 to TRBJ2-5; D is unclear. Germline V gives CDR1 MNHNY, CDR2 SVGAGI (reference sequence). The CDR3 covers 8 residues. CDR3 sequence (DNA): TGTGTAGTGGAGACCCAGTACTTC. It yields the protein CVVETQYF.

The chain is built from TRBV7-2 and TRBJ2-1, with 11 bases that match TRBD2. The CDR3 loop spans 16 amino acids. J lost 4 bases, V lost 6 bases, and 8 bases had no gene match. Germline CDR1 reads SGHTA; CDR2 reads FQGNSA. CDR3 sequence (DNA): TGTGCCAGCAGGGGGGGTAGCGGGGGGGGATACAATGAGCAGTTCTTC. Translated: CASRGGSGGGYNEQFF.

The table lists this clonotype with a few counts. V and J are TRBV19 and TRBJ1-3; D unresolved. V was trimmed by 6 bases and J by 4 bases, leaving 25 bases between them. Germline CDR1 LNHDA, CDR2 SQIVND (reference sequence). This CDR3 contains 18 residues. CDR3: CASRRTGILNTPGNTIYF. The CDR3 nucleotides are TGTGCCAGTAGAAGAACCGGGATCCTCAATACTCCCGGAAACACCATATATTTT.

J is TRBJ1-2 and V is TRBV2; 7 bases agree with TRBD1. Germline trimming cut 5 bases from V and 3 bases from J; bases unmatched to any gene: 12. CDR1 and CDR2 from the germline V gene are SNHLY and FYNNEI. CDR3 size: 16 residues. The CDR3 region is CASSSPDRVLHYGYTF. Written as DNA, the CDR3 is TGTGCCAGCAGTTCTCCCGACAGGGTACTTCACTATGGCTACACCTTC.

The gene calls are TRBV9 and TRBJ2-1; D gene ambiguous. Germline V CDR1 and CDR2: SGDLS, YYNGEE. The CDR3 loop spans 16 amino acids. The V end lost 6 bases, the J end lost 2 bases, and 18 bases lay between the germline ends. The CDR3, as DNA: TGTGCCAGCAACTTCCAAGTGGCAGCACCCTACAATGAGCAGTTCTTC. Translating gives CASNFQVAAPYNEQFF.